Below are 9 T cell receptor beta chains sequenced from a single sample in a study of T cell responses to AZD1222 COVID-19 vaccine. Sequencing used immunoSEQ multiplex PCR; TCRdb keeps in-frame clones, though not all of them. The sample shows 60,000 or so clones, approximately 82% of them seen only once. The source was peripheral blood, collected on day 0 of AZD1222 vaccination. The receptors come from an adult in good health.

This clone was counted a single time. The rearrangement links TRBV15 to TRBJ1-2; 7 bases map to TRBD1. Germline CDR1 LNHNV, CDR2 YYDKDF (reference sequence). V shed 0 bases, J shed 4 bases, and the junction held 20 bases outside the gene matches. The CDR3 length is 20 residues. The CDR3 here is CATSRDRTLRQGSRGYGYTF. The CDR3 DNA follows: TGTGCCACCAGCAGAGATAGGACCCTCAGACAGGGATCGCGCGGCTATGGCTACACCTTC.

The J gene is TRBJ1-2, the V gene TRBV5-1, with 12 nucleotides matching TRBD1. Germline CDR1 is SGHRS and CDR2 is YFSETQ. The V gene end was trimmed by 4 bases and the J gene end by 8 bases; junction bases not matched to a gene: 12. The CDR3 runs 16 residues. The CDR3 spells CASSPGQGAPGNGYTF. The CDR3 DNA is TGCGCCAGCAGCCCGGGACAGGGGGCTCCAGGAAACGGCTACACCTTC.

The V and J genes are TRBV5-6 and TRBJ2-3; D may correspond to TRBD1 or TRBD2 (5 bases each). CDR3 length: 15 residues. V lost 4 bases and J 2 bases, leaving 14 bases between the germline ends. Germline V gene data show CDR1 as SGHDT and CDR2 as YYEEEE. CDR3 DNA sequence: TGTGCCAGCAGCCCGGGACCAGCAAACACAGATACGCAGTATTTT. Translation gives CASSPGPANTDTQYF.

The rearrangement uses TRBV9 and TRBJ1-5; the D is unclear. Germline lookup yields CDR1 SGDLS and CDR2 YYNGEE. V lost 0 bases and J 7 bases, leaving 14 bases between the germline ends. This CDR3 comprises 15 residues. The CDR3 sequence is CASSVVRQVDQPQHF. The CDR3, as DNA: TGTGCCAGCAGCGTAGTTCGTCAGGTAGACCAGCCCCAGCATTTT.

The CDR3 region is CASSPEANYGYTF. In nucleotides, the CDR3 is TGTGCCAGCAGCCCCGAAGCTAACTATGGCTACACCTTC. The chain uses TRBV5-6 and TRBJ1-2; D is undetermined. The CDR3 length is 13 residues. The V gene's germline CDR1 is SGHDT and CDR2 YYEEEE. V was cut by 4 bases and J by 0 bases, with 7 bases left in between.

The chain links TRBV6-2 or TRBV6-3 to TRBJ2-1; 13 bases agree with TRBD2. V shed 2 bases and J 7 bases; nucleotides not matched to a gene: 2. Germline CDR1 reads MNHEY; CDR2 reads SVGEGT. CDR3 length: 15 amino acids. In DNA, the CDR3 is TGTGCCAGCAGTTACGCACTAGCGGGAGGGAATGAGCAGTTCTTC. Residues: CASSYALAGGNEQFF.

V usage is TRBV7-8 and J usage is TRBJ1-1; TRBD1 matches at 7 bases. Germline values: CDR1 SGHVS, CDR2 FQNEAQ. Germline trimming cut 4 bases from V and 2 bases from J; bases unmatched to any gene: 7. The CDR3 has 15 amino acids. The CDR3 DNA follows: TGTGCCAGCAGCTCCCGGACAGGTACCAACACTGAAGCTTTCTTT. This encodes CASSSRTGTNTEAFF.

J is TRBJ1-1 and V is TRBV9, with TRBD1 matching over 7 bases. Unmatched junction bases numbered 7, after V lost 4 bases and J lost 1 base. Germline V gene lookup returns CDR1 SGDLS and CDR2 YYNGEE. The CDR3 covers 15 residues. CDR3 residues: CASSFHRGGNTEAFF. The DNA of the CDR3 is TGTGCCAGCAGCTTTCACAGGGGAGGGAACACTGAAGCTTTCTTT.

For this clone: The same CDR3 can be traced to other DNA sequences in this sample. V and J are TRBV18 and TRBJ1-5; D gene uncertain. CDR3 length: 13 residues. Trimming cost V 2 bases and J 7 bases, with 9 bases left between them. Germline CDR1 is KGHSH and CDR2 is LQKENI. CDR3 in amino acids: CASSPGEDQPQHF. In DNA form, the CDR3 reads TGTGCCAGCTCACCAGGGGAGGACCAGCCCCAGCATTTT.